A single sample gave rise to the 31 T cell receptor beta chains below, sequenced in a study of human T cells and chemical hapten exposure. Specified time point: patch test 1, 2 weeks after DPC sensitization. Treatment specified: therapeutic diphenylcyclopropenone sensitization with weekly scalp DPC. Blood, whole and unfractionated, served as the source for total RNA extraction. TCRdb fed the RACE reads into MiXCR, producing one record per CDR3 protein. The sample shows roughly 50,000 distinct CDR3 sequences, roughly 9.6% of them seen only once. Sequenced material: whole blood, taken in connection with sensitization to the hapten diphenylcyclopropenone (DPC). These TCRs come from a woman aged 40 to 49 with alopecia areata. Some clones in this sample may be carry-over from other donors' samples.

This clonotype was counted many times. The chain has TRBV11-3 and TRBJ2-1; D not resolved. Germline CDR1 SGHNT, CDR2 YENEEA. The length of the CDR3 is 13 residues. V was pared by 4 bases and J by 8 bases, with 12 bases between. The CDR3 coding sequence is TGTGCCAGCAGCTCGAACTTAGCCTATGAGCAGTTCTTC. Encoded protein: CASSSNLAYEQFF.

This clonotype was seen more than once but under ten times. This chain links TRBV5-1 with TRBJ2-2; no reliable D call. The CDR3 length is 18 residues. Germline CDR1 and CDR2: SGHRS and YFSETQ. V was trimmed by 4 bases and J by 0 bases, leaving 19 bases between them. Here the CDR3 DNA reads TGCGCCAGCAGCCCCGGTGGCCGGATTACAACGAACACCGGGGAGCTGTTTTTT. Translating gives CASSPGGRITTNTGELFF.

The rearrangement links TRBV7-2 to TRBJ2-6; weak D call: TRBD1 (6 bases). The CDR3 sequence is 16 residues long. The germline V and J ends were trimmed by 7 bases and 0 bases, with 13 bases remaining between them. Per germline, CDR1 SGHTA and CDR2 FQGNSA. CDR3 in DNA: TGTGCCAGCACCCCGGGACACTTCTCTGGGGCCAACGTCCTGACTTTC. Translating it yields CASTPGHFSGANVLTF.

This clonotype was seen only a few times. The rearrangement links TRBV20-1 to TRBJ2-4; no clear D gene. V was trimmed by 5 bases and J by 6 bases, leaving 8 bases between them. CDR1 and CDR2 from the germline V gene are DFQATT and SNEGSKA (reference sequence). There are 11 residues in the CDR3. This CDR3 reads CSAGDLNIQYF. DNA for the CDR3: TGCAGTGCTGGGGATCTAAACATTCAGTACTTC.

The chain joins TRBV28 to TRBJ1-1, with D tentatively TRBD1 (6 bases). The germline CDR1 and CDR2 sequences are MDHEN and SYDVKM. The CDR3 has 14 residues. V lost 10 bases and J lost 5, with 20 bases in between. The CDR3 nucleotides are TGTGCCACAGGGGCAAGTAAGGGGTGGACTGAAGCTTTCTTT. Its translation is CATGASKGWTEAFF.

This clonotype was counted at least ten times. The chain combines TRBV20-1 with TRBJ1-1; D unresolved. V was pared by 0 bases and J by 4 bases, with 15 bases between. Germline assignment: CDR1 DFQATT and CDR2 SNEGSKA (reference sequence). There are 15 residues in the CDR3. The CDR3 DNA sequence: TGCAGTGCTAGAGATCCCCGTAAGCGGGGCACTGAAGCTTTCTTT. Its translation is CSARDPRKRGTEAFF.

This clonotype was observed a few times. The chain carries TRBV7-8 and TRBJ2-1; no reliable D call. Deletions cut 4 bases from V and 6 bases from J, with 16 bases between. CDR1 SGHVS and CDR2 FQNEAQ come from the germline V gene. The CDR3 is made up of 15 amino acids. CDR3 in DNA: TGTGCCAGCAGCTCCGCCAGGCAGGTTGGCAATGAGCAGTTCTTC. It specifies CASSSARQVGNEQFF.

This clonotype was picked up a small number of times. The chain has TRBV7-3 and TRBJ2-2, with 10 bases identical to TRBD1. With 4 bases clipped from V and 4 bases from J, the junction kept 3 bases outside the gene matches. CDR3 length: 15 residues. Germline loops: CDR1 SGHTA, CDR2 FQGTGA. For the CDR3, the DNA is TGTGCCAGCAGCTGGGGACAGGGGCGCACCGGGGAGCTGTTTTTT. Translated, it gives CASSWGQGRTGELFF.

This clonotype was picked up many times. V usage is TRBV6-6 and J usage is TRBJ1-5; D call uncertain. Trimming shortened V by 7 bases and J by 0 bases, and 7 bases separated the two germline ends. CDR3 length equals 13 residues. The germline V gene has CDR1 MNHNY and CDR2 SVGAGI (reference sequence). The CDR3: CASTDYSNQPQHF. CDR3 DNA: TGTGCCAGCACGGATTATAGCAATCAGCCCCAGCATTTT.

This clonotype was detected a few times. This sequence joins TRBV29-1 and TRBJ2-3; tentatively, D is TRBD2 (6 bases). Germline CDR1 SQVTM, CDR2 ANQGSEA. V was shortened by 4 bases and J by 6 bases, with 8 bases between the two germline ends. The CDR3 consists of 11 residues. In DNA, the CDR3 is TGCAGCGTTGCGGGAGCGGATACGCAGTATTTT. Translation gives CSVAGADTQYF.

This clonotype was counted only a few times. J is TRBJ2-1 and V is TRBV18, with D uncertain. V dropped 3 bases and J dropped 7 bases, with 16 bases sitting between them. This CDR3 comprises 15 residues. Germline assignment: CDR1 KGHSH and CDR2 LQKENI. The DNA of the CDR3 is TGTGCCAGCTCACCGGGGAAATCATCGAGGAATGAGCAGTTCTTC. Its translation is CASSPGKSSRNEQFF.

This clonotype was seen repeatedly, ten times or more. This chain links TRBV28 with TRBJ2-7, with D perhaps matching TRBD2 (6 bases). CDR1 and CDR2 (germline): MDHEN, SYDVKM. CDR3 length: 13 residues. The germline V and J ends were trimmed by 4 bases and 1 base, with 8 bases remaining between them. CDR3 DNA: TGTGCCAGCAGTTCCGGGAGTTCCTACGAGCAGTACTTC. Translated: CASSSGSSYEQYF.

The J gene is TRBJ1-1, the V gene TRBV5-1; D is uncertain. Germline loops: CDR1 SGHRS, CDR2 YFSETQ. Trimming pared 2 bases from V and 1 base from J, leaving 15 bases between. This CDR3 has 16 amino acids. CDR3 protein: CASSFSGAATNTEAFF. CDR3 bases: TGCGCCAGCAGCTTCTCCGGTGCGGCTACGAACACTGAAGCTTTCTTT.

V usage is TRBV30 and J usage is TRBJ1-5; perhaps TRBD1 as D (6 bases). Germline V gene sequence: CDR1 GTSNPN, CDR2 SVGIG (reference sequence). This CDR3 is 14 amino acids long. V was trimmed by 5 bases and J by 0 bases, leaving 11 bases between them. CDR3 DNA: TGTGCCTGGCAGGAGGGGGATAGCAATCAGCCCCAGCATTTT. The encoded protein is CAWQEGDSNQPQHF.

The rearrangement joins TRBV12-3 or TRBV12-4 to TRBJ2-7, with D perhaps TRBD1 (6 bases). The CDR3 spans 14 residues. V lost 7 bases and J lost 5, with 18 bases in between. The CDR3 DNA is TGTGCCAGCACCCAGACGTCAGGGGCGAACGAGCAGTACTTC. Its translation is CASTQTSGANEQYF.

This clonotype was counted between two and nine times. CDR3 in amino acids: CASSLAAAGSGYTF. The CDR3 coding sequence is TGTGCCAGCAGCTTAGCTGCGGCAGGGAGCGGCTACACCTTC. V and J are TRBV7-9 and TRBJ1-2; weak D call: TRBD1 (5 bases). The CDR3 contains 14 residues. CDR1 SEHNR and CDR2 FQNEAQ come from the germline V gene (reference sequence). Trimming took off 0 bases at V and 8 bases at J, with 13 bases between the two ends. Full variable domain (outside the CDR3, taken from reference TRBV7-9 and TRBJ1-2): DTGVSQNPRHKITKRGQNVTFRCDPISEHNRLYWYRQTLGQGPEFLTYFQNEAQLEKSRLLSDRFSAERPKGSFSTLEIQRTEQGDSAMYLCASSLAAAGSGYTFGSGTRLTVV.

The V call is TRBV6-5, the J call TRBJ2-1, with TRBD2 matching 15 bases. The V gene end was trimmed by 4 bases and the J gene end by 6 bases; junction bases not matched to a gene: 7. The CDR3 loop spans 17 amino acids. Germline V gene lookup returns CDR1 MNHEY and CDR2 SVGAGI. The CDR3 coding sequence is TGTGCCAGCAGTTTCGGACTAGCGGGAGGGAGGCGCAATGAGCAGTTCTTC. Its translation: CASSFGLAGGRRNEQFF.

This clonotype was detected many times. This chain links TRBV7-8 with TRBJ2-1; the match to TRBD2 covers 8 bases. The CDR3 has 14 residues. Germline loops: CDR1 SGHVS, CDR2 FQNEAQ. Trimming cost V 5 bases and J 7 bases; bases outside gene matches: 7. DNA for the CDR3: TGTGCCAGCAGCCTTTCAGCGGGAGTGAATGAGCAGTTCTTC. Its protein is CASSLSAGVNEQFF.

There are many counts of this clonotype. Mismatch with germline at one junction end may stem from a read error. The chain employs TRBV5-1 and TRBJ2-2, with 7 bases that match TRBD1. The CDR3 loop spans 17 amino acids. Germline V gene lookup returns CDR1 SGHRS and CDR2 YFSETQ. The CDR3 DNA is TGCGCCAGCAGTTTGGTAGTCGGGACAGCGAACACCGGGGAGCTGTTTTTT. It yields the protein CASSLVVGTANTGELFF.

The chain has TRBV25-1 and TRBJ1-2; D remains ambiguous. V gave up 3 bases and J gave up 8 bases, with 7 bases separating them. Per the germline V gene, CDR1 is MGHDK and CDR2 is SYGVNS. CDR3 length: 11 amino acids. CDR3 DNA sequence: TGTGCCAGCAGTGAGGTGAGCGGCTACACCTTC. Protein: CASSEVSGYTF.

J is TRBJ2-2 and V is TRBV5-1; D not resolved. The CDR3 runs 13 residues. V was pared by 0 bases and J by 6 bases, with 6 bases between. Germline lookup yields CDR1 SGHRS and CDR2 YFSETQ. CDR3 nucleotides: TGCGCCAGCAGCTTGGAACCTGCCGGGGAGCTGTTTTTT. Translating gives CASSLEPAGELFF. The complete variable domain, with remaining parts taken from reference TRBV5-1 and TRBJ2-2, reads KAGVTQTPRYLIKTRGQQVTLSCSPISGHRSVSWYQQTPGQGLQFLFEYFSETQRNKGNFPGRFSGRQFSNSRSEMNVSTLELGDSALYLCASSLEPAGELFFGEGSRLTVL.

Within the sample, this clonotype is medium-sized. CDR3: CASSPPSSGRQDTQYF. The DNA for the CDR3 is TGTGCCAGCTCACCACCGTCCTCCGGCCGACAGGATACGCAGTATTTT. V is TRBV18 and J is TRBJ2-3; the D gene is possibly TRBD1 (5 bases). This CDR3 is 16 amino acids long. CDR1 is KGHSH, CDR2 LQKENI, per germline. V lost 0 bases, J lost 6 bases, and 16 bases lay in between.

This clonotype was seen more than once but under ten times. V usage is TRBV3-2 and J usage is TRBJ1-1; the table assigns TRBD1, which was not confirmed against the DNA. TRBV3-2 is given as a pseudogene. The CDR3 contains 12 residues. As DNA, the CDR3 is TGTGCCAGCAGCCATCGACCCCCAAGTGCTTTCTTT. This codes for CASSHRPPSAFF.

There are a few counts of this clonotype. The rearrangement joins TRBV21-1 to TRBJ1-6; the table's D call, TRBD1, was not checked against the DNA. TRBV21-1 is given as a pseudogene. The CDR3 runs to 14 residues. Written as DNA, the CDR3 is TGTGCCAGCACCTCCGGGACAGTTAATTCACCCCTCCACTTT. Translation: CASTSGTVNSPLHF.

This clonotype occurred a few times. The chain uses TRBV3-1 and TRBJ2-7; 10 bases are a match to TRBD1. Germline V lookup: CDR1 LGHDT, CDR2 YNNKEL (reference sequence). The CDR3 runs to 15 residues. After removal of 2 bases from V and 2 bases from J, the junction contained 3 bases not matched to a gene. The CDR3 spells CASSQRDRGTYEQYF. The CDR3 DNA sequence: TGTGCCAGCAGCCAACGGGACAGGGGTACCTACGAGCAGTACTTC.

This clonotype was recorded a few times. The chain uses TRBV5-6 and TRBJ2-3; 8 bases are a match to TRBD1. The V gene's germline CDR1 is SGHDT and CDR2 YYEEEE. CDR3 size: 16 residues. Germline trimming cut 3 bases from V and 4 bases from J; bases unmatched to any gene: 10. Here the CDR3 reads CASSWGGQGFSDTQYF. CDR3 DNA sequence: TGTGCCAGCAGCTGGGGTGGACAGGGTTTTTCAGATACGCAGTATTTT.

The gene calls are TRBV29-1 and TRBJ1-4; TRBD1 agrees at 7 bases. The trim removed 4 bases at V and 2 bases at J, leaving 1 base unmatched. CDR3 size: 13 residues. The germline V gene encodes CDR1 SQVTM and CDR2 ANQGSEA. CDR3 protein: CSVVQGTNEKLFF. CDR3 nucleotide sequence: TGCAGCGTTGTACAGGGGACTAATGAAAAACTGTTTTTT.

This clonotype has a handful of counts. This chain joins TRBV6-5 and TRBJ2-4; TRBD2 is a possible D gene (6 bases). The V end was cut by 6 bases, the J end by 3 bases, with 12 bases between. This CDR3 has 14 amino acids. CDR1 is MNHEY, CDR2 SVGAGI, per germline. Here the CDR3 reads CASRTGTDKNIQYF. The CDR3 bases are TGTGCCAGCAGAACCGGGACTGACAAAAACATTCAGTACTTC.

This clonotype was seen many times. The chain has TRBV10-3 and TRBJ1-1; D perhaps matches TRBD1 (6 bases). Germline CDR1 ENHRY, CDR2 SYGVKD. The CDR3 totals 13 residues. The CDR3 reads CAAGRTDQFEAFF. The DNA of the CDR3 is TGTGCGGCCGGGCGGACAGATCAATTTGAAGCTTTCTTT.

This clonotype was recorded a few times. This sequence joins TRBV5-1 and TRBJ1-4; D perhaps matches TRBD1 (6 bases). V was trimmed by 4 bases and J by 3 bases, leaving 16 bases between them. This CDR3 comprises 16 residues. CDR1 and CDR2 (germline): SGHRS, YFSETQ. CDR3 nucleotide sequence: TGCGCCAGCAGCGGGGGACAACGGGTTGCTAATGAAAAACTGTTTTTT. As protein: CASSGGQRVANEKLFF.

In its sample, this clonotype was seen a few times. V usage is TRBV7-6 and J usage is TRBJ2-1, with 7 bases lining up with TRBD1. Germline-derived CDR1 and CDR2 are SGHVS and FNYEAQ. The V segment lost 0 bases and the J segment 5 bases; nucleotides outside the gene matches: 7. CDR3 size: 16 residues. The CDR3 sequence is CASSLAGTAPNNEQFF. The DNA of the CDR3 is TGTGCCAGCAGCTTAGCGGGGACAGCGCCCAACAATGAGCAGTTCTTC. The complete variable domain, with remaining parts taken from reference TRBV7-6 and TRBJ2-1, reads GAGVSQSPRYKVTKRGQDVALRCDPISGHVSLYWYRQALGQGPEFLTYFNYEAQQDKSGLPNDRFSAERPEGSISTLTIQRTEQRDSAMYRCASSLAGTAPNNEQFFGPGTRLTVL.